The 25 T cell receptor beta chains listed next were all sequenced from one sample in a study of T cells in Graves' hyperthyroidism and ophthalmopathy. RNA transcripts served as the template for amplifying TCR beta CDR3 regions. RT-PCR in the first round (using the HTBI primer set) targeted the TCR CDR3. TCRdb re-derived calls from the multiplex PCR reads in MiXCR, one entry per CDR3 protein. The sample includes about 620,000 distinct CDR3 sequences, 15% to 20% of them seen just once. The specimen was blood. The receptors were sampled from a woman younger than 45 with Graves' hyperthyroidism.

The chain carries TRBV5-4 and TRBJ2-1; D gene uncertain. CDR1 is SGHNT and CDR2 is YYREEE in the germline V gene (reference sequence). The CDR3 runs to 14 residues. The germline V and J ends were trimmed by 4 bases and 9 bases, with 17 bases remaining between them. The CDR3, as DNA: TGTGCCAGCAGCCTCCGGGTAAGGAGACGTGAGCAGTTCTTC. Translation: CASSLRVRRREQFF. The entire variable domain, with the rest obtained from reference TRBV5-4 and TRBJ2-1, is as follows: ETGVTQSPTHLIKTRGQQVTLRCSSQSGHNTVSWYQQALGQGPQFIFQYYREEENGRGNFPPRFSGLQFPNYSSELNVNALELDDSALYLCASSLRVRRREQFFGPGTRLTVL.

This clonotype was seen at least ten times. The CDR3 loop reads CASSDSGSQTQYF. CDR3 DNA: TGTGCCAGCAGCGATAGCGGGAGTCAGACCCAGTACTTC. The rearrangement uses TRBV6-1 and TRBJ2-5; 9 bases line up with TRBD2. There are 13 residues in the CDR3. Germline V gene data show CDR1 as MNHNS and CDR2 as SASEGT. V gave up 6 bases and J gave up 6 bases; unmatched junction bases: 5.

This clonotype was seen repeatedly, ten times or more. As DNA, the CDR3 is TGCAGTGCCACCAGGGGGACTAGCACCGGGGAGCTGTTTTTT. This gives the protein CSATRGTSTGELFF. The chain recombines TRBV20-1 with TRBJ2-2, with D possibly TRBD2 on 8 matching bases. The CDR3 extends over 14 amino acids. V shed 6 bases and J shed 4 bases, with 15 bases lying between them. CDR1 and CDR2 from the germline V gene are DFQATT and SNEGSKA (reference sequence).

V and J are TRBV5-6 and TRBJ1-2; TRBD1 is a possible D gene (5 bases). V lost 4 bases, J lost 8 bases, and 18 bases lay in between. CDR3 length: 14 amino acids. Germline V gene lookup returns CDR1 SGHDT and CDR2 YYEEEE. The CDR3 reads CASSPGTVTYGYTF. CDR3 in DNA: TGTGCCAGCAGCCCCGGGACCGTAACCTACGGCTACACCTTC. Filled out from reference TRBV5-6 and TRBJ1-2, the complete variable domain reads DAGVTQSPTHLIKTRGQQVTLRCSPKSGHDTVSWYQQALGQGPQFIFQYYEEEERQRGNFPDRFSGHQFPNYSSELNVNALLLGDSALYLCASSPGTVTYGYTFGSGTRLTVV.

This clonotype was observed a few times. The chain employs TRBV19 and TRBJ1-2; D may be TRBD1 (6 bases). Germline V gives CDR1 LNHDA, CDR2 SQIVND (reference sequence). There are 12 residues in the CDR3. Between the trimmed V and J ends, which lost 6 bases and 7 bases, there was a span of 12 bases. The CDR3 sequence: CASRDRVSGYTF. Written as DNA, the CDR3 is TGTGCCAGTAGGGACAGAGTGAGTGGCTACACCTTC.

Ten or more counts support this clonotype. The genes are TRBV4-2 and TRBJ2-2, with 9 positions matching TRBD2. This CDR3 has 18 amino acids. The germline V gene encodes CDR1 LGHNA and CDR2 YNFKEQ. J was trimmed by 2 bases and V by 3 bases; bases with no gene match: 10. The CDR3 nucleotides are TGTGCCAGCAGCCACGATAGGAGAGCGGGAGGCAACACCGGGGAGCTGTTTTTT. This codes for CASSHDRRAGGNTGELFF.

The CDR3 region is CASMETGMHSPLHF. The CDR3 DNA follows: TGTGCCAGCATGGAGACAGGGATGCATTCACCCCTCCACTTT. The chain links TRBV5-6 to TRBJ1-6; 7 nucleotides match TRBD1. V trimming: 6 bases; J trimming: 8 bases; junction bases outside the gene matches: 8. The CDR3 has 14 amino acids. The germline V gene encodes CDR1 SGHDT and CDR2 YYEEEE.

Comment on this clonotype: A much larger clone lies one base from this, so it may be a read error. CDR3 nucleotides: TGTGCCAGCAGAAAGGACAGGTCTTTATACAAGCAGTACTTC. It codes for CASRKDRSLYKQYF. The chain recombines TRBV11-2 with TRBJ2-7; 7 nucleotides match TRBD1. Per the germline V gene, CDR1 is SGHAT and CDR2 is FQNNGV. CDR3 length equals 14 residues. V lost 6 bases, J lost 8 bases, and 13 bases stayed unmatched.

This clonotype was counted many times. This sequence joins TRBV27 and TRBJ2-5; 12 bases agree with TRBD2. Losses at the gene ends were 10 bases for V and 5 bases for J; bases not matched to a gene: 8. Germline loops: CDR1 MNHEY, CDR2 SMNVEV (reference sequence). CDR3 length: 14 amino acids. Here the CDR3 reads CATRLAGVGETQYF. The CDR3 nucleotides read TGTGCCACACGACTAGCGGGAGTGGGGGAGACCCAGTACTTC.

This clonotype was observed a handful of times. This chain links TRBV6-5 with TRBJ2-2; perhaps TRBD1 as D (6 bases). Trimming took 0 bases from V and 4 from J, leaving 9 bases between them. Germline V CDR1 and CDR2: MNHEY, SVGAGI. CDR3 size: 15 residues. Here the CDR3 reads CASSYSPRGTGELFF. The CDR3 DNA is TGTGCCAGCAGTTACTCGCCCAGGGGCACCGGGGAGCTGTTTTTT.

This clonotype has at least ten counts. The chain couples TRBV9 to TRBJ2-7; 7 nucleotides align to TRBD2. The CDR3 is 15 residues long. Germline lookup yields CDR1 SGDLS and CDR2 YYNGEE. The trim removed 0 bases at V and 1 base at J, leaving 4 bases unmatched. The CDR3 region is CASSVDASGSYEQYF. The CDR3 DNA is TGTGCCAGCAGCGTAGACGCTAGCGGTTCCTACGAGCAGTACTTC.

This clonotype was counted ten times or more. The chain uses TRBV2 and TRBJ2-7; the match to TRBD2 covers 7 bases. After removal of 7 bases from V and 0 bases from J, the junction contained 3 bases not matched to a gene. The CDR3 runs to 13 residues. Germline lookup yields CDR1 SNHLY and CDR2 FYNNEI. The CDR3 loop reads CASMGGSSYEQYF. The CDR3 DNA is TGTGCCAGCATGGGAGGGAGCTCCTACGAGCAGTACTTC.

The V call is TRBV29-1, the J call TRBJ1-1; possibly TRBD1 for D (5 bases). Germline V gene sequence: CDR1 SQVTM, CDR2 ANQGSEA. There are 14 residues in the CDR3. V was trimmed by 7 bases and J by 3 bases, leaving 18 bases between them. CDR3 sequence: CSASGGGIDTEAFF. The CDR3 DNA sequence: TGCAGCGCCTCGGGCGGGGGGATAGACACTGAAGCTTTCTTT.

The sample holds one count of this clonotype. The chain employs TRBV27 and TRBJ2-1, with 14 nucleotides matching TRBD2. Germline V lookup: CDR1 MNHEY, CDR2 SMNVEV (reference sequence). J lost 8 bases, V lost 5 bases, and 8 bases had no gene match. There are 16 residues in the CDR3. The CDR3 loop reads CASSHRLAGGVYEQFF. The DNA for the CDR3 is TGTGCCAGCAGTCACCGACTAGCGGGAGGGGTATATGAGCAGTTCTTC.

This clonotype was counted many times. V and J are TRBV30 and TRBJ2-1; no definite D call. Trimming cost V 1 base and J 4 bases, with 8 bases left between them. The V gene's germline CDR1 is GTSNPN and CDR2 SVGIG (reference sequence). This CDR3 has 13 amino acids. In nucleotides, the CDR3 is TGTGCCTGGAGTGCCACCCCTTACAATGAGCAGTTCTTC. Amino acids: CAWSATPYNEQFF.

This clonotype was recorded a few times. The gene calls are TRBV7-8 and TRBJ1-4; 9 bases fit TRBD1. CDR3 length: 14 amino acids. The V and J ends lost 1 base and 8 bases, in that order; junction bases with no gene match: 2. Germline lookup yields CDR1 SGHVS and CDR2 FQNEAQ. CDR3 protein: CASSLDGTGEKLFF. CDR3 nucleotides: TGTGCCAGCAGCTTAGATGGGACAGGGGAAAAACTGTTTTTT.

This clonotype has a count of ten or more. The chain has TRBV7-3 and TRBJ2-1; 12 bases are a match to TRBD2. CDR3 length equals 17 residues. V shed 5 bases and J 4 bases; nucleotides not matched to a gene: 9. Germline assignment: CDR1 SGHTA and CDR2 FQGTGA. As DNA, the CDR3 is TGTGCCAGCAGCCTCCTTGGGACTAGCGGGTCATACAATGAGCAGTTCTTC. Amino acid sequence: CASSLLGTSGSYNEQFF.

At least ten counts were recorded for this clonotype. The chain carries TRBV28 and TRBJ2-7; D call uncertain. The CDR3 is made up of 15 amino acids. V was clipped by 11 bases and J by 0 bases, with 20 bases between them. Looked up from germline, CDR1 is MDHEN and CDR2 is SYDVKM. The CDR3 protein is CAPARDKLSSYEQYF. CDR3 DNA sequence: TGTGCCCCTGCGCGCGATAAACTGAGCTCCTACGAGCAGTACTTC.

V and J are TRBV20-1 and TRBJ1-4; D is perhaps TRBD1 (5 bases). Trimming took off 0 bases at V and 6 bases at J, with 14 bases between the two ends. The CDR3 sequence is 15 residues long. The germline V gene encodes CDR1 DFQATT and CDR2 SNEGSKA (reference sequence). The CDR3 region is CSARDPGASDEKLFF. The CDR3 nucleotides are TGCAGTGCTAGAGATCCCGGGGCCTCGGATGAAAAACTGTTTTTT.

This clonotype was picked up a small number of times. The genes are TRBV5-5 and TRBJ2-1; D unclear. Germline V gene lookup returns CDR1 SGHKS and CDR2 YYEKEE (reference sequence). The CDR3 has 12 residues. With 2 bases removed from V and 7 bases from J, the gap between germline ends came to 7 bases. CDR3 nucleotide sequence: TGTGCCAGCAGCTTTTTGATGAATGAGCAGTTCTTC. Amino acid sequence: CASSFLMNEQFF. The entire variable domain, with the rest obtained from reference TRBV5-5 and TRBJ2-1, is as follows: DAGVTQSPTHLIKTRGQQVTLRCSPISGHKSVSWYQQVLGQGPQFIFQYYEKEERGRGNFPDRFSARQFPNYSSELNVNALLLGDSALYLCASSFLMNEQFFGPGTRLTVL.

The chain links TRBV6-5 to TRBJ2-6, with 10 bases that match TRBD1. The CDR3 consists of 19 residues. The ends lost 2 bases at V and 2 bases at J; junction bases unmatched: 9. Germline CDR1 is MNHEY and CDR2 is SVGAGI. The CDR3 DNA reads TGTGCCAGCAGTTACCGCACGGGACAGGGGTTTCCTGGGGCCAACGTCCTGACTTTC. This sequence encodes CASSYRTGQGFPGANVLTF.

The V and J genes are TRBV19 and TRBJ2-3; D is undetermined. Looked up from germline, CDR1 is LNHDA and CDR2 is SQIVND (reference sequence). V shed 9 bases and J shed 0 bases, with 19 bases lying between them. This CDR3 comprises 16 residues. As DNA, the CDR3 is TGTGCCAGAACCCTGGATAGACTCCTTAGCACAGATACGCAGTATTTT. Its protein product is CARTLDRLLSTDTQYF.

This chain joins TRBV18 and TRBJ1-1; D perhaps matches TRBD1 (5 bases). V shed 0 bases and J shed 4 bases, with 15 bases lying between them. The V gene's germline CDR1 is KGHSH and CDR2 LQKENI. The CDR3 is made up of 16 amino acids. The CDR3 DNA follows: TGTGCCAGCTCACCACCAGGCCGGGGGTTAGGCACTGAAGCTTTCTTT. Amino acid sequence: CASSPPGRGLGTEAFF.

V usage is TRBV12-3 or TRBV12-4 and J usage is TRBJ2-7, with 9 positions matching TRBD1. This CDR3 has 16 amino acids. Losses at the gene ends were 5 bases for V and 5 bases for J; bases not matched to a gene: 13. CDR3 in DNA: TGTGCCAGCAGTAAAGGACAGGGGCGGGACCAGAACGAGCAGTACTTC. Translation gives CASSKGQGRDQNEQYF.

This clonotype appeared many times. The chain employs TRBV2 and TRBJ2-3; no clear D. Germline V gene lookup returns CDR1 SNHLY and CDR2 FYNNEI. Trimming took 1 base from V and 6 from J, leaving 14 bases between them. There are 15 residues in the CDR3. The CDR3, as DNA: TGTGCCAGCAGTGAAGTCCTACCACACTCGGATACGCAGTATTTT. Amino acid sequence: CASSEVLPHSDTQYF.